Included here is one TCR beta chain sequence, with context. Germline CDR1 and CDR2: SEHNR and FQNEAQ (reference sequence). The V gene lost 5 bases and the J gene lost 7 bases, with 21 bases spanning the gap. This CDR3 is 16 amino acids long. The sample is drawn from a study of shared clonotypes between healthy human individuals. Profiling relied on immunoSEQ multiplex PCR, and the TCRdb table lists in-frame clones only, not all of them. This table holds a few million clones, 85% to 95% found once. Sequencing input: naive CD4+ T cells sorted from blood. Subset: CD45RA+ positively selected. The sequence came from a man younger than 30 in good health. The J gene is TRBJ2-1, the V gene TRBV7-9; maybe TRBD1 (6 bases). CDR3 nucleotide sequence: TGTGCCAGCAGCCGCCCGGGTCAGGGGAGAAAGAATGAGCAGTTCTTC. Amino acids: CASSRPGQGRKNEQFF. The variable domain in full, with the rest retrieved from reference TRBV7-9 and TRBJ2-1, is DTGVSQNPRHKITKRGQNVTFRCDPISEHNRLYWYRQTLGQGPEFLTYFQNEAQLEKSRLLSDRFSAERPKGSFSTLEIQRTEQGDSAMYLCASSRPGQGRKNEQFFGPGTRLTVL.